The sequence of this T cell receptor beta chain was determined in a study of blood T cell repertoires in COVID-19. Study as a whole: The cDNA or gDNA used as material had been derived from T cells, B-cell-depleted T cells, or PBMCs.

Losses at the gene ends were 0 bases for V and 3 bases for J; bases not matched to a gene: 4. CDR1 and CDR2 (germline): SGDLS, YYNGEE. CDR3 length: 15 amino acids. In the authors' methods: By means of reference gene primer amplification, nucleated cell counts were estimated. Libraries were prepared by immunoSEQ multiplex PCR; TCRdb keeps only in-frame clonotypes and omits some of them. V and J calls and clone size are copied from that table; D and trimming were computed from the DNA. The table has about 100,000 clones, more than 85% seen once. In its sample, this clone was seen once. This sequence originates from a man between 50 and 59 years old with active COVID-19. The chain has TRBV9 and TRBJ2-7, with TRBD1 matching 9 bases. Sequenced sample: peripheral blood. The CDR3 region has the DNA TGTGCCAGCAGCGTAGGTGGGACAGGGAACTACGAGCAGTACTTC. Its protein product is CASSVGGTGNYEQYF.